Each of the 13 T cell receptor beta chains below was sequenced from the same sample in a study of cytomegalovirus exposure and HLA in healthy donors (dated by TCRdb to the late 2010s). Libraries were built with the immunoSEQ multiplex PCR assay. For the multiplex PCR, a mixture combining 60 forward primers for TCR Vbeta segments and 13 reverse primers for TCR Jbeta segments was used. TCRdb holds this immuneACCESS table with in-frame rearrangements only. Some clones are missing; in checked studies, unresolved V genes explain under half, and the rest has no known cause. Counted in this sample were some 130,000 clones; less than 80% of them appeared once. Around 10% of the sample rests with the top ten. Sequencing used PBMCs. These receptors were collected from a woman aged 50 to 65 in good health and CMV-seropositive.

The chain joins TRBV4-2 to TRBJ2-1; 8 bases fit TRBD2. The length of the CDR3 is 15 residues. The germline V gene has CDR1 LGHNA and CDR2 YNFKEQ. V dropped 5 bases and J dropped 5; count of bases not matched to a gene: 8. The CDR3 nucleotides read TGTGCCAGCAGCACCCAGCGGGAGAACCACAATGAGCAGTTCTTC. Residues: CASSTQRENHNEQFF.

The rearrangement joins TRBV10-3 to TRBJ1-5, with no clear D. The CDR3 is 14 residues long. Germline CDR1 is ENHRY and CDR2 is SYGVKD. V was pared by 4 bases and J by 2 bases, with 9 bases between. The CDR3 DNA reads TGTGCCATCAGTGGGACTGGTGGCAATCAGCCCCAGCATTTT. Protein product: CAISGTGGNQPQHF.

CDR3: CASSPSLARPSTDTQYF. CDR3 sequence (DNA): TGTGCCAGCAGCCCGTCCCTAGCGCGACCCAGCACAGATACGCAGTATTTT. This chain joins TRBV5-4 and TRBJ2-3; D may be TRBD2 (6 bases). The V gene lost 4 bases and the J gene lost 0 bases, with 18 bases spanning the gap. Germline lookup yields CDR1 SGHNT and CDR2 YYREEE (reference sequence). The length of the CDR3 is 17 residues.

The V and J genes are TRBV19 and TRBJ2-7; tentative D call: TRBD2 (6 bases). Per germline, CDR1 LNHDA and CDR2 SQIVND (reference sequence). Trimming pared 6 bases from V and 2 bases from J, leaving 17 bases between. The CDR3 length is 15 residues. The DNA of the CDR3 is TGTGCCAGTAGGACATCCGGGACGGGAGCCTACGAGCAGTACTTC. Translating it yields CASRTSGTGAYEQYF.

This chain links TRBV2 with TRBJ1-6, with 8 bases lining up with TRBD1. This CDR3 is built from 15 residues. J lost 7 bases, V lost 5 bases, and 7 bases had no gene match. CDR1 and CDR2 (germline): SNHLY, FYNNEI. CDR3 loop: CASSYQGAENSPLHF. CDR3 nucleotides: TGTGCCAGCAGTTACCAGGGGGCGGAAAATTCACCCCTCCACTTT.

The V and J genes are TRBV19 and TRBJ1-5; a possible D gene is TRBD1 (6 bases). The CDR3 contains 16 residues. The germline gives CDR1 LNHDA, CDR2 SQIVND (reference sequence). Deletions cut 7 bases from V and 0 bases from J, with 16 bases between. The CDR3 coding sequence is TGTGCCAGTACCGAGACAGGCCTCTATAGCAATCAGCCCCAGCATTTT. Protein: CASTETGLYSNQPQHF.

The chain uses TRBV19 and TRBJ2-7; 9 bases match TRBD1. Germline V gives CDR1 LNHDA, CDR2 SQIVND (reference sequence). The CDR3 is made up of 19 amino acids. V was clipped by 4 bases and J by 6 bases; unmatched bases: 22. The CDR3 DNA reads TGTGCCAGTAGTACCCGCGGGCCGGGACAGGGATACATTAGCGGCGAGCAGTACTTC. This translates into CASSTRGPGQGYISGEQYF.

The gene calls are TRBV5-6 and TRBJ1-3; 8 bases line up with TRBD1. Germline assignment: CDR1 SGHDT and CDR2 YYEEEE. The CDR3 runs to 19 residues. V lost 4 bases to trimming and J lost 1 base; unmatched junction nucleotides: 16. Written as DNA, the CDR3 is TGTGCCAGCAGCCCTGACAGGGGTTATCTAGAGGCATCTGGAAACACCATATATTTT. This sequence encodes CASSPDRGYLEASGNTIYF.

This chain connects TRBV28 to TRBJ1-2, with 11 bases identical to TRBD1. The germline CDR1 and CDR2 sequences are MDHEN and SYDVKM. V lost 6 bases, J lost 4 bases, and 10 bases stayed unmatched. This CDR3 has 16 residues. In DNA, the CDR3 is TGTGCCAGCAGCTCCAACCCCGGGACAGGGGGCTATGGCTACACCTTC. Encoded protein: CASSSNPGTGGYGYTF.

The chain joins TRBV12-5 to TRBJ1-4; the D gene is possibly TRBD1 (6 bases). The CDR3 has 21 residues. CDR1 is LGHNT and CDR2 is FRNRAP in the germline V gene. V lost 1 base and J lost 0, with 24 bases in between. The CDR3 DNA is TGTGCTAGTGGTTTGGACGACCCAAACCACAGGGTGGGTGCAACTAATGAAAAACTGTTTTTT. It specifies CASGLDDPNHRVGATNEKLFF. Using reference TRBV12-5 and TRBJ1-4 for the parts outside the CDR3, the full variable domain is DARVTQTPRHKVTEMGQEVTMRCQPILGHNTVFWYRQTMMQGLELLAYFRNRAPLDDSGMPKDRFSAEMPDATLATLKIQPSEPRDSAVYFCASGLDDPNHRVGATNEKLFFGSGTQLSVL.

The V gene is TRBV5-4, the J gene TRBJ1-1; the D gene is possibly TRBD1 (5 bases). This CDR3 has 14 residues. Germline CDR1 reads SGHNT; CDR2 reads YYREEE (reference sequence). V dropped 1 base and J dropped 6 bases, with 13 bases sitting between them. This CDR3 is CASSLPGGRAEAFF. CDR3 nucleotide sequence: TGTGCCAGCAGCTTGCCGGGGGGAAGAGCTGAAGCTTTCTTT.

The J gene is TRBJ1-4, the V gene TRBV7-3; the D is unclear. V lost 1 base and J 7 bases, leaving 4 bases between the germline ends. The CDR3 length is 12 residues. The germline gives CDR1 SGHTA, CDR2 FQGTGA. The CDR3 DNA is TGTGCCAGCAGCTTAAGCGGTGAAAAACTGTTTTTT. Translated, it gives CASSLSGEKLFF.

The rearrangement uses TRBV9 and TRBJ2-7; 11 bases map to TRBD1. The trim removed 3 bases at V and 5 bases at J, leaving 10 bases unmatched. Per the germline V gene, CDR1 is SGDLS and CDR2 is YYNGEE. This CDR3 comprises 16 residues. The CDR3 region is CASSARTGGAVDEQYF. The CDR3 nucleotides are TGTGCCAGCAGCGCGAGGACAGGGGGCGCCGTCGACGAGCAGTACTTC.